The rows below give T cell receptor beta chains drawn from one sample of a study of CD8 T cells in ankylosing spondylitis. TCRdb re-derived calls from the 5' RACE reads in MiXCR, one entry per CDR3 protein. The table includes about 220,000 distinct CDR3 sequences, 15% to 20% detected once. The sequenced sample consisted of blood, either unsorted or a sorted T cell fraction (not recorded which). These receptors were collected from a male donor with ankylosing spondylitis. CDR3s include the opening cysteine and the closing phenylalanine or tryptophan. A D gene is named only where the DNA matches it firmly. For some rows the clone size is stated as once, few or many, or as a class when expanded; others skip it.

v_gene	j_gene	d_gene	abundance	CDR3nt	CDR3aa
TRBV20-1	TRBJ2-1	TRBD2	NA	TGCAGTGCCACCACTAGCGGGAGGGCCTTAGAGCAGTTCTTC	CSATTSGRALEQFF
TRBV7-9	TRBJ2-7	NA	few	TGTGCCAGCAGCTCAGGAGGGTTCTACGAGCAGTACTTC	CASSSGGFYEQYF
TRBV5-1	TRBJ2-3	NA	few	TGCGCCAGCAGCTTGGTGGCAGACACAGATACGCAGTATTTT	CASSLVADTDTQYF
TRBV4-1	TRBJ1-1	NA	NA	TGCGCCAGCAGCCAAGTTAGGCCGGACCCTGAAGCTTTCTTT	CASSQVRPDPEAFF
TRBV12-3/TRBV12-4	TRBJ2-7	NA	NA	TGTGCCAGCAGTTTCGGAGCGGAGGGGGAGCAGTACTTC	CASSFGAEGEQYF
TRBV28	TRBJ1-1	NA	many	TGTGCCAGCTTATGGACGGGGGGTACTGAAGCTTTCTTT	CASLWTGGTEAFF
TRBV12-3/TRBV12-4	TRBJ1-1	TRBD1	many	TGTGCCAGCACCACCGGGACAGGGAACACTGAAGCTTTCTTT	CASTTGTGNTEAFF
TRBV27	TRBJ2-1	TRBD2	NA	TGTGCCAGCAGTTATAGCGGGGGGGGTTACAATGAGCAGTTCTTC	CASSYSGGGYNEQFF
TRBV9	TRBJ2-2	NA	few	TGTGCCAGCAGCCCAAGAACCCAGGGAAACACCGGGGAGCTGTTTTTT	CASSPRTQGNTGELFF
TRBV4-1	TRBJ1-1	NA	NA	TGCGCCAGCAGCCTCCGGGACACCGACAATAATCATGAAGCTTTCTTT	CASSLRDTDNNHEAFF
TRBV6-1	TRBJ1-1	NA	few	TGTGCCAGCAGGTGGGAGAACACTGAAGCTTTCTTT	CASRWENTEAFF
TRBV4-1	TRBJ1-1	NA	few	TGCGCCAGCAGCCAACCCTCGGGGCTGAACACTGAAGCTTTCTTT	CASSQPSGLNTEAFF
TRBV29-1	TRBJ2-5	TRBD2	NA	TGCAGCGTTCGGGGGGGCCTCCAAGAGACCCAGTACTTC	CSVRGGLQETQYF
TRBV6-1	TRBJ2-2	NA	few	TGTGCCAGCAGTCAGCAGGGGAACACCGGGGAGCTGTTTTTT	CASSQQGNTGELFF
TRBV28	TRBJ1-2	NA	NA	TGTGCCACCTCGAGTCGACCAGCCCTAAGGGACTATGGCTACACCTTC	CATSSRPALRDYGYTF
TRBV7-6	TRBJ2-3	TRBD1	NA	TGTGCCAGCAGCCAACTTACAGGGGGCACAGATACGCAGTATTTT	CASSQLTGGTDTQYF
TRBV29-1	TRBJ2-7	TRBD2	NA	TGCAGCGTTGAAGGGGGGGGAGCGGGAGGCTCCTACGAGCAGTACTTC	CSVEGGGAGGSYEQYF
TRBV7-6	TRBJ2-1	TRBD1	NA	TGTGCCAGCAGCTTGGACGAGACAGGGTTCTACAATGAGCAGTTCTTC	CASSLDETGFYNEQFF
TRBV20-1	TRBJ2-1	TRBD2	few	TGCAGTGCTAGAGATTGGGGACTAGCGTCCTACAATGAGCAGTTCTTC	CSARDWGLASYNEQFF
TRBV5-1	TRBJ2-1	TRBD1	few	TGCGCCAGCAGCTTACCCCCAGGGGGCTCCTACAATGAGCAGTTCTTC	CASSLPPGGSYNEQFF
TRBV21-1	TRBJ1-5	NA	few	TGTGCCAGCAGCAAAGGGGGGGAGCCCCAGCATTTT	CASSKGGEPQHF
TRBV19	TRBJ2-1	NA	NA	TGTGCCAGGAGCCTCGACAGAAACAATGAGCAGTTCTTC	CARSLDRNNEQFF
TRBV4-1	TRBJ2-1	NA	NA	TGCGCCAGCAGCCAACATAGGACCGCCCCACACAATGAGCAGTTCTTC	CASSQHRTAPHNEQFF
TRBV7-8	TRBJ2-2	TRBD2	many	TGTGCCAGCAGCTTACGGGGGGGTACCACCGGGGAGCTGTTTTTT	CASSLRGGTTGELFF
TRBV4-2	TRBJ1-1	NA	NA	TGTGCCAGCAGCCACCAGCCCGGGACACTGAACACTGAAGCTTTCTTT	CASSHQPGTLNTEAFF
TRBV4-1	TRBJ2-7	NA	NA	TGCGCCAGCAGCCAAATGGCTAACTCCTACGAGCAGTACTTC	CASSQMANSYEQYF
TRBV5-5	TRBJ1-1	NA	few	TGTGCCAGCAGCTTGTTATTGGAGACCGAAGCTTTCTTT	CASSLLLETEAFF
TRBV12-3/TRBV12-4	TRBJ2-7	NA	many	TGTGCCAGCAGTCCGACTCCGGGACAAACCTACGAGCAGTACTTC	CASSPTPGQTYEQYF
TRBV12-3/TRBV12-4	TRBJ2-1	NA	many	TGTGCCAGCAGTGGGGCCGAGCAGTTCTTC	CASSGAEQFF
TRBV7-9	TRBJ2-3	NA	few	TGTGCCAGCAGCTTATCTACCGGGGACCTCACAGATACGCAGTATTTT	CASSLSTGDLTDTQYF
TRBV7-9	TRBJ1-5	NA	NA	TGTGCCAGCAGCTTATCTGGAGGAGGAAATCAGCCCCAGCATTTT	CASSLSGGGNQPQHF
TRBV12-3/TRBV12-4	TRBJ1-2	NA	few	TGTGCCAGCACCTGGGGCTCGTATGGCTACACCTTC	CASTWGSYGYTF
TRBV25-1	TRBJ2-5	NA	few	TGTGCCAGCGCTCCTACAGAGCAAGAGACCCAGTACTTC	CASAPTEQETQYF
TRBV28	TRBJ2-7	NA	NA	TGTGCCAGCAGTCTCCTTGGGCAGGGTAGCGAGCAGTACTTC	CASSLLGQGSEQYF
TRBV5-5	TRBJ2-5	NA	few	TGTGCCAGCAGCTTTTTGGACAGCCAAGAGACCCAGTACTTC	CASSFLDSQETQYF
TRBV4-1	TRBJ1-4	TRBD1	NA	TGCGCCAGCAGCCAAACGGACAGGGTGGGGGAAAAACTGTTTTTT	CASSQTDRVGEKLFF
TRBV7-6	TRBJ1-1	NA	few	TGTGCCACCACGACTGGCGGGCTGAACACTGAAGCTTTCTTT	CATTTGGLNTEAFF
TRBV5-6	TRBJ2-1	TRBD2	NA	TGTGCCAGCAGCTTAGCCCTAGCGGGAGTACCCTACAATGAGCAGTTCTTC	CASSLALAGVPYNEQFF
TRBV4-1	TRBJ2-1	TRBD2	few	TGCGCCAGCAGCCAATGGGAAGCGGGAGGTACAATGGGCAATGAGCAGTTCTTC	CASSQWEAGGTMGNEQFF
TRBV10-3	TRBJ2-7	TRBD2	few	TGTGCCATCAGTGAGGAGGGGGGGACTAGCAGCTACGAGCAGTACTTC	CAISEEGGTSSYEQYF
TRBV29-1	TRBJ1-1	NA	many	TGCAGCGTTTCACGATTGAACACTGAAGCTTTCTTT	CSVSRLNTEAFF
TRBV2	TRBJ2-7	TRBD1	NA	TGTGCCAGCAGACCCCGGGACAGTTGGTACGAGCAGTACTTC	CASRPRDSWYEQYF
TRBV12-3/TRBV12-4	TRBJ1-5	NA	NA	TGTGCCGTGGGGGGTCTGGGGAATCAGCCCCAGCATTTT	CAVGGLGNQPQHF
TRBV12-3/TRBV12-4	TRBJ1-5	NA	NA	TGTGCCAGCAGTGCAATGGACAGTTATCAGCCCCAGCATTTT	CASSAMDSYQPQHF
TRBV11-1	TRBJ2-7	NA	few	TGTGCCAGCAGCTTAGCCCAGGGGTGGGAGCAGTACTTC	CASSLAQGWEQYF
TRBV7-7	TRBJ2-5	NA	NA	TGTGCCAGCAGCCCCTCGGACTACCTCCAAGAGACCCAGTACTTC	CASSPSDYLQETQYF
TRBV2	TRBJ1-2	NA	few	TGTGCCAGATTACACCGGGAACGCATTTATGGCTACACCTTC	CARLHRERIYGYTF
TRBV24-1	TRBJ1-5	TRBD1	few	TGTGCCACCAGTGATTCTCCTCGTGGACAGGGAACCTATAGCAATCAGCCCCAGCATTTT	CATSDSPRGQGTYSNQPQHF
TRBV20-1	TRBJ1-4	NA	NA	TGCAGTGCTAGTTGGGCGGTAGAACTGTTTTTT	CSASWAVELFF
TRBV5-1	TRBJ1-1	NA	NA	TGCGCCAGCAGAGATAATGCGGCAGTGGCCACTGAAGCTTTCTTT	CASRDNAAVATEAFF
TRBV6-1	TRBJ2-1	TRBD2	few	TGTGCCAGCAGCGGACTAGCGGGGCATGATGAGCAGTTCTTC	CASSGLAGHDEQFF
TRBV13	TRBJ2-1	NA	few	TGTGCCAGCAGCTTGGGGCGGGGTAATTACAATGAGCAGTTCTTC	CASSLGRGNYNEQFF
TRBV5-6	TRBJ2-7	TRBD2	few	TGTGCCAGCAGTTTTAGCGGGAGCGGATCCTACGAGCAGTACTTC	CASSFSGSGSYEQYF
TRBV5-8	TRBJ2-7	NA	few	TGTGCCAGCAGCCCCTGGGACACTCACGAGCAGTACTTC	CASSPWDTHEQYF